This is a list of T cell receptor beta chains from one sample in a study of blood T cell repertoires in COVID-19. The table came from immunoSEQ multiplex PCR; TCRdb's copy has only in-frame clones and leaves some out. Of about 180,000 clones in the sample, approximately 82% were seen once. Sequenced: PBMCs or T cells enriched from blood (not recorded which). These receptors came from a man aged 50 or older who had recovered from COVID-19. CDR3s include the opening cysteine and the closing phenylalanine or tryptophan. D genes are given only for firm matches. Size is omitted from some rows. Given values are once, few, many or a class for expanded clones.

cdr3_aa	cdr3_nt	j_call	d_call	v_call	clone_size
CASSLAPRGAYNEQFF	TGCGCCAGCAGCTTGGCTCCCCGGGGGGCCTACAATGAGCAGTTCTTC	TRBJ2-1	TRBD2	TRBV5-1	-
CASSSYMNTEAFF	TGTGCCAGTAGTTCATACATGAACACTGAAGCTTTCTTT	TRBJ1-1	-	TRBV19	few
CATRIQNFYGYTF	TGTGCCACCAGGATACAGAACTTCTATGGCTACACCTTC	TRBJ1-2	-	TRBV24-1	-
CATEGFMTNEKLFF	TGTGCCACCGAGGGTTTTATGACTAATGAAAAACTGTTTTTT	TRBJ1-4	-	TRBV7-9	-
CATSDHATGWNQPQHF	TGTGCCACCAGTGACCACGCAACAGGGTGGAATCAGCCCCAGCATTTT	TRBJ1-5	-	TRBV24-1	-
CASSLGAGSNGYTF	TGCGCCAGCAGCTTGGGTGCGGGTTCGAATGGCTACACCTTC	TRBJ1-2	-	TRBV5-1	-
CASTPSGSNNIQYF	TGTGCCAGCACCCCGTCGGGTTCGAATAACATTCAGTACTTC	TRBJ2-4	-	TRBV6-5	once
CASRDRVYGYTF	TGTGCCAGCAGGGACAGGGTCTATGGCTACACCTTC	TRBJ1-2	TRBD1	TRBV18	-
CASSFNSGTNTGELFF	TGTGCCAGCAGCTTTAACAGTGGAACGAACACCGGGGAGCTGTTTTTT	TRBJ2-2	-	TRBV11-2	-
CASSFTDQPQHF	TGTGCCAGCAGTTTTACAGATCAGCCCCAGCATTTT	TRBJ1-5	-	TRBV12-3/TRBV12-4	-
CASSQDNQPQHF	TGTGCCAGTAGCCAGGATAATCAGCCCCAGCATTTT	TRBJ1-5	-	TRBV19	few
CASSHPQAASYNEQFF	TGCGCCAGCAGTCACCCACAGGCTGCTTCCTACAATGAGCAGTTCTTC	TRBJ2-1	-	TRBV23-1	-
CASSLAGRSNEKLFF	TGTGCCAGCAGTTTAGCGGGACGGTCTAATGAAAAACTGTTTTTT	TRBJ1-4	-	TRBV28	once
CASSPKDRSYEQYF	TGCGCCAGCAGCCCGAAGGACAGATCCTACGAGCAGTACTTC	TRBJ2-7	-	TRBV4-1	-
CASSLAPRGGNTEAFF	TGTGCCAGCAGTTTGGCCCCCCGGGGGGGGAACACTGAAGCTTTCTTT	TRBJ1-1	-	TRBV28	-
CASRGQFSNYGYTF	TGTGCCAGCAGGGGACAGTTTTCTAACTATGGCTACACCTTC	TRBJ1-2	TRBD1	TRBV6-5	few
CASSRSGGSTNEKLFF	TGTGCCAGCAGTCGAAGTGGAGGATCAACTAATGAAAAACTGTTTTTT	TRBJ1-4	-	TRBV2	once
CASSFTVFYEQYF	TGTGCCAGCAGTTTCACGGTATTCTACGAGCAGTACTTC	TRBJ2-7	-	TRBV27	-
CASSVLAGGLETQYF	TGCGCCAGCAGCGTACTAGCGGGGGGGTTAGAGACCCAGTACTTC	TRBJ2-5	TRBD2	TRBV5-1	-
CASSLADLAGAYMQFF	TGTGCCAGCAGCTTGGCCGATCTAGCGGGGGCCTATATGCAGTTCTTC	TRBJ2-1	TRBD2	TRBV5-5	-
CASSLGTSLYNEQFF	TGCGCCAGCAGTCTCGGGACTAGTCTCTACAATGAGCAGTTCTTC	TRBJ2-1	TRBD2	TRBV10-1	once
CASSLTPGGYGYTF	TGTGCCAGCAGCTTAACCCCGGGGGGTTATGGCTACACCTTC	TRBJ1-2	-	TRBV7-3	-
CASSITSGTPNYGYTF	TGCGCCAGCAGCATTACTTCCGGGACACCTAACTATGGCTACACCTTC	TRBJ1-2	-	TRBV5-1	-
CASSTDRGSTLTNEQFF	TGTGCCAGCAGCACGGACAGGGGCTCTACCCTAACTAATGAGCAGTTCTTC	TRBJ2-1	TRBD1	TRBV7-9	-
CASRTGQGRGKLFF	TGTGCCAGCAGGACGGGACAGGGGCGAGGAAAACTGTTTTTT	TRBJ1-4	TRBD1	TRBV6-5	-
CASSPLAGGSYEQYF	TGTGCCAGCAGCCCACTAGCGGGGGGTTCCTACGAGCAGTACTTC	TRBJ2-7	TRBD2	TRBV7-6	-
CASSEGLAQETQYF	TGCGCCAGCAGTGAAGGGCTAGCTCAAGAGACCCAGTACTTC	TRBJ2-5	-	TRBV10-1	-
CASSLGRGYEQFF	TGCGCCAGCAGCTTGGGCAGGGGCTATGAGCAGTTCTTC	TRBJ2-1	-	TRBV5-1	once
CASSLEPGAKLFF	TGTGCCAGCAGCTTGGAACCAGGGGCTAAACTGTTTTTT	TRBJ1-4	-	TRBV11-2	-
CSASVESIYNEQFF	TGCAGTGCTAGTGTTGAGTCTATCTACAATGAGCAGTTCTTC	TRBJ2-1	-	TRBV20-1	-
CASSDRVNYGYTF	TGTGCCAGCAGCGACCGGGTTAACTATGGCTACACCTTC	TRBJ1-2	-	TRBV7-8	-
CASRQGAPNEKLFF	TGTGCCAGCAGGCAGGGGGCACCTAATGAAAAACTGTTTTTT	TRBJ1-4	TRBD1	TRBV28	-
CASSQVLAGTGELFF	TGCGCCAGCAGCCAAGTACTAGCGGGGACCGGGGAGCTGTTTTTT	TRBJ2-2	TRBD2	TRBV4-1	-
CASSQSWTGVYEQYF	TGTGCCAGCAGCCAGTCCTGGACAGGGGTGTACGAGCAGTACTTC	TRBJ2-7	TRBD1	TRBV3-1/TRBV3-2	once
CASSPWTEATEQYF	TGTGCCAGCAGCCCTTGGACAGAAGCGACCGAGCAGTACTTC	TRBJ2-7	-	TRBV3-1/TRBV3-2	-
CASSNRTGLRETQYF	TGTGCCAGCAGCAACCGGACAGGGTTGAGGGAGACCCAGTACTTC	TRBJ2-5	TRBD1	TRBV11-2	-
CASSSGFYGGYNSPLHF	TGTGCCAGCAGCTCCGGCTTTTACGGGGGATATAATTCACCCCTCCACTTT	TRBJ1-6	-	TRBV11-2	once
CASSYPTGGPTDTQYF	TGTGCCAGCAGTTACCCAACGGGGGGACCTACAGATACGCAGTATTTT	TRBJ2-3	TRBD2	TRBV27	-
CASSPRRDRAAYGYTF	TGTGCCAGCAGCCCAAGGCGGGACAGGGCTGCCTATGGCTACACCTTC	TRBJ1-2	TRBD1	TRBV7-9	-
CASSPSRPAEAFF	TGTGCCAGCAGTCCGTCGAGGCCGGCTGAAGCTTTCTTT	TRBJ1-1	-	TRBV12-3/TRBV12-4	-
CASGRDGNTIYF	TGTGCCAGCGGGCGGGACGGAAACACCATATATTTT	TRBJ1-3	-	TRBV27	-
CASSESRAGYGYTF	TGTGCCAGCAGTGAATCTCGGGCAGGGTATGGCTACACCTTC	TRBJ1-2	-	TRBV6-1	-
CASSLGEASPYGYTF	TGTGCCAGCAGCTTAGGGGAGGCCAGCCCCTATGGCTACACCTTC	TRBJ1-2	-	TRBV7-6	-
CATSRDETGGRTEAFF	TGTGCCACCAGCAGAGATGAAACAGGGGGACGAACTGAAGCTTTCTTT	TRBJ1-1	TRBD1	TRBV15	-
CASSSPGNQPQHF	TGTGCCAGCAGTTCGCCGGGCAATCAGCCCCAGCATTTT	TRBJ1-5	-	TRBV27	-
CAWNRGSEQYF	TGTGCCTGGAACAGGGGGAGCGAGCAGTACTTC	TRBJ2-7	TRBD1	TRBV30	-
CASSTRQTFYNEQFF	TGTGCCAGCAGCACACGACAGACTTTCTACAATGAGCAGTTCTTC	TRBJ2-1	-	TRBV11-2	once
CASSANRGPGYTF	TGCGCCAGCAGCGCGAACAGGGGGCCTGGCTACACCTTC	TRBJ1-2	TRBD1	TRBV5-1	-
CASSQDSVYEQYF	TGTGCCAGCAGCCAAGACTCGGTTTACGAGCAGTACTTC	TRBJ2-7	-	TRBV3-1/TRBV3-2	many
CASSVRAIGNTIYF	TGTGCCAGCAGCGTCAGGGCGATCGGAAACACCATATATTTT	TRBJ1-3	-	TRBV9	-
CASRTGGVDEQFF	TGCGCCAGCAGAACCGGGGGAGTCGATGAGCAGTTCTTC	TRBJ2-1	-	TRBV5-1	-
CSVWSDSGNTIYF	TGCAGCGTTTGGTCAGACTCTGGAAACACCATATATTTT	TRBJ1-3	-	TRBV29-1	-
CASSEILAGYTF	TGTGCCAGCAGTGAAATTTTGGCCGGCTACACCTTC	TRBJ1-2	-	TRBV6-1	-
CASSPTGRYTEAFF	TGTGCCAGCAGTCCGACAGGGAGGTACACTGAAGCTTTCTTT	TRBJ1-1	TRBD1	TRBV28	few
CAIGRGTEAFF	TGTGCCATCGGACGGGGGACTGAAGCTTTCTTT	TRBJ1-1	-	TRBV25-1	-